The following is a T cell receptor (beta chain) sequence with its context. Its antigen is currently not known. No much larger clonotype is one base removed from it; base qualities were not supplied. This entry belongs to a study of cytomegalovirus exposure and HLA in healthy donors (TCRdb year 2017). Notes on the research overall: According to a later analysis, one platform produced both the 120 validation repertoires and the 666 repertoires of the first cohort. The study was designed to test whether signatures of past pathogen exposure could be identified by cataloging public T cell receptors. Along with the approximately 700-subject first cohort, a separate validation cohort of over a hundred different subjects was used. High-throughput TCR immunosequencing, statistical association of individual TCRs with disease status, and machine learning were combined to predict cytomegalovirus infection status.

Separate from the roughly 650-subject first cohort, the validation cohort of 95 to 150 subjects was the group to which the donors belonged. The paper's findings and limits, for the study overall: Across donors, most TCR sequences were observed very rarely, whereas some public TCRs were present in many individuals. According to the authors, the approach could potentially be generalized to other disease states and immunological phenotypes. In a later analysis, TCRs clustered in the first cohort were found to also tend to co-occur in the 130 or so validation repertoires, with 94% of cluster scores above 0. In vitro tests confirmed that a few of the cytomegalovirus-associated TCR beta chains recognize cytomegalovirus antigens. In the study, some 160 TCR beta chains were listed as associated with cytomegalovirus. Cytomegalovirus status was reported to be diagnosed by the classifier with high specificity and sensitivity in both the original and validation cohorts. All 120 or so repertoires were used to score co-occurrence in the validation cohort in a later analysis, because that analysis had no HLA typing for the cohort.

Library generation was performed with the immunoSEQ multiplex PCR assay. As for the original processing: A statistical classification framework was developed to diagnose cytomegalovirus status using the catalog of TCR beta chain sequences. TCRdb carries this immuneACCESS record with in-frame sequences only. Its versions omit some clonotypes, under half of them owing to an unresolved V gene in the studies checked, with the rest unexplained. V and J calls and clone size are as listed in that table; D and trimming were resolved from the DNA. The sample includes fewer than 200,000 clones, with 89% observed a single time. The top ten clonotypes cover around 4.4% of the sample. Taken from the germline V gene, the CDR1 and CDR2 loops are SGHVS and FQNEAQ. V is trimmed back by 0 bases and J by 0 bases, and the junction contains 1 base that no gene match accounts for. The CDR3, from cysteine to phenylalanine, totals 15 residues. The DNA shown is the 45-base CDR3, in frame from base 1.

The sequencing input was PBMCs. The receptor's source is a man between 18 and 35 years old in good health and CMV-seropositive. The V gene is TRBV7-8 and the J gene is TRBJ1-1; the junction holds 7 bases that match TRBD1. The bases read TGTGCCAGCAGCTTAGCGACAGGGATGAACACTGAAGCTTTCTTT. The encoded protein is CASSLATGMNTEAFF.